These 28 T cell receptor beta chains were all obtained from the same sample, sequenced in a study of CD8+ T cells in alopecia areata. Specified treatment: oral pan-JAK inhibitor, 5-10 mg twice daily. Reverse transcription of extracted RNA yielded cDNA, which provided the sequencing template. The method was immunoSEQ multiplex PCR; TCRdb's version includes in-frame clones alone and lacks a portion of them. The data contain about 180,000 clones, about 53% of them singletons. The specimen comprised CD8+ T cells sorted from blood, sampled at week 24, from a patient treated with tofacitinib. These receptors originate from a human donor with alopecia areata.

The rearrangement uses TRBV6-5 and TRBJ2-7; TRBD1 aligns across 8 bases. V lost 2 bases and J lost 6; bases outside the gene matches: 6. CDR3 size: 14 residues. CDR1 is MNHEY, CDR2 SVGAGI, per germline. The CDR3 loop is CASSYRQGHGEQYF. Written as DNA, the CDR3 is TGTGCCAGCAGTTACCGACAGGGGCATGGCGAGCAGTACTTC.

The chain has TRBV7-2 and TRBJ2-7, with TRBD1 identical over 7 bases. The CDR3 is 14 residues long. Per germline, CDR1 SGHTA and CDR2 FQGNSA. V lost 6 bases and J lost 3; bases outside the gene matches: 8. This CDR3 reads CASSPGTAIYEQYF. CDR3 nucleotide sequence: TGTGCCAGCAGTCCCGGGACAGCTATCTACGAGCAGTACTTC. Full variable domain (outside the CDR3, taken from reference TRBV7-2 and TRBJ2-7): GAGVSQSPSNKVTEKGKDVELRCDPISGHTALYWYRQSLGQGLEFLIYFQGNSAPDKSGLPSDRFSAERTGGSVSTLTIQRTQQEDSAVYLCASSPGTAIYEQYFGPGTRLTVT.

This chain connects TRBV4-3 to TRBJ2-5; 10 nucleotides agree with TRBD2. CDR3 length: 15 residues. The germline CDR1 and CDR2 sequences are LGHNA and YSLEER. V was pared by 0 bases and J by 4 bases, with 2 bases of the junction left unmatched. Written as DNA, the CDR3 is TGCGCCAGCAGCCAAGATCGACTAGCGGGAGAGACCCAGTACTTC. Translating gives CASSQDRLAGETQYF.

This clone was recorded a few times. The V call is TRBV7-9, the J call TRBJ1-4; weak D call: TRBD1 (5 bases). V dropped 5 bases and J dropped 5 bases, with 12 bases sitting between them. CDR3 length: 14 residues. In germline, CDR1 is SEHNR, CDR2 FQNEAQ (reference sequence). The CDR3 DNA is TGTGCCAGCAGCCTCGGGACCGAGAATGAAAAACTGTTTTTT. Its translation: CASSLGTENEKLFF.

This clone occurred a few times. The chain carries TRBV29-1 and TRBJ2-7, with TRBD1 identical over 9 bases. This CDR3 is built from 14 residues. Looked up from germline, CDR1 is SQVTM and CDR2 is ANQGSEA. V trimming: 2 bases; J trimming: 2 bases; junction bases outside the gene matches: 4. Written as DNA, the CDR3 is TGCAGCGTTGAACTGGGACAGGGACCCTACGAGCAGTACTTC. As protein: CSVELGQGPYEQYF.

This rearrangement joins TRBV29-1 to TRBJ2-2; D remains unclear. This CDR3 has 12 amino acids. The ends were cut back, 6 bases at V and 1 base at J, with 6 bases in the middle. Per the germline V gene, CDR1 is SQVTM and CDR2 is ANQGSEA. The CDR3 is CSVPKNTGELFF. CDR3 DNA sequence: TGCAGCGTCCCGAAGAACACCGGGGAGCTGTTTTTT.

The V gene is TRBV27, the J gene TRBJ1-2; 7 bases match TRBD1. J was trimmed by 2 bases and V by 4 bases; bases with no gene match: 7. CDR1 and CDR2 from the germline V gene are MNHEY and SMNVEV (reference sequence). The CDR3 contains 15 residues. CDR3 bases: TGTGCCAGCAGTTACCTTGGGACAGCGAACTATGGCTACACCTTC. Translated, it gives CASSYLGTANYGYTF.

This clone was detected a few times. The J gene is TRBJ1-5, the V gene TRBV13; a possible D gene is TRBD1 (5 bases). Germline assignment: CDR1 PRHDT and CDR2 FYEKMQ (reference sequence). V lost 6 bases to trimming and J lost 7 bases, with 19 bases between them. The CDR3 extends over 15 amino acids. Written as DNA, the CDR3 is TGTGCCAGCAGTTGGGGAGGGGCCGGTGGACAGCCCCAGCATTTT. Protein: CASSWGGAGGQPQHF.

This chain uses TRBV9 with TRBJ2-7; perhaps TRBD1 as D (5 bases). The V end was cut by 3 bases, the J end by 7 bases, with 23 bases between. CDR3 size: 16 residues. Germline V CDR1 and CDR2: SGDLS, YYNGEE. CDR3 sequence: CASSASGMIPVEEQYF. The CDR3 nucleotides read TGTGCCAGCAGCGCATCAGGGATGATACCCGTTGAAGAGCAGTACTTC.

With regard to this clone: Other nucleotide sequences in the sample specify the same CDR3. V usage is TRBV4-1 and J usage is TRBJ2-3, with a possible D match to TRBD2 (5 bases). Germline CDR1 is MGHRA and CDR2 is YSYEKL. The V end was cut by 0 bases, the J end by 4 bases, with 11 bases between. This CDR3 is built from 15 residues. The CDR3 nucleotides are TGCGCCAGCAGCCAAGATCCGGGGTCGGCAGATACGCAGTATTTT. Protein sequence: CASSQDPGSADTQYF.

V is TRBV29-1 and J is TRBJ1-1; TRBD1 aligns across 9 bases. V shed 6 bases and J 5 bases; nucleotides not matched to a gene: 7. Germline V lookup: CDR1 SQVTM, CDR2 ANQGSEA. The CDR3 is 13 residues long. This CDR3 reads CSVAGQGGTEAFF. DNA for the CDR3: TGCAGCGTCGCGGGACAGGGAGGAACTGAAGCTTTCTTT.

The chain joins TRBV7-2 to TRBJ2-7, with a possible D match to TRBD2 (6 bases). The CDR3 totals 15 residues. CDR1 and CDR2 from the germline V gene are SGHTA and FQGNSA. The V and J ends lost 5 bases and 3 bases respectively, with 17 bases between them. The CDR3 sequence: CASSLNFGSIYEQYF. The CDR3 nucleotides are TGTGCCAGCAGCCTAAATTTCGGGAGTATCTACGAGCAGTACTTC. Full variable domain (missing parts from reference TRBV7-2 and TRBJ2-7): GAGVSQSPSNKVTEKGKDVELRCDPISGHTALYWYRQSLGQGLEFLIYFQGNSAPDKSGLPSDRFSAERTGGSVSTLTIQRTQQEDSAVYLCASSLNFGSIYEQYFGPGTRLTVT.

This clone was picked up a small number of times. The V and J genes are TRBV7-9 and TRBJ1-2; tentative D call: TRBD1 (5 bases). V dropped 5 bases and J dropped 3 bases, with 13 bases sitting between them. Germline loops: CDR1 SEHNR, CDR2 FQNEAQ (reference sequence). This CDR3 region has 14 residues. The CDR3: CASSPDSHYYGYTF. CDR3 nucleotides: TGTGCCAGCAGCCCTGACAGCCACTACTATGGCTACACCTTC. Using reference TRBV7-9 and TRBJ1-2 for the parts outside the CDR3, the full variable domain is DTGVSQNPRHKITKRGQNVTFRCDPISEHNRLYWYRQTLGQGPEFLTYFQNEAQLEKSRLLSDRFSAERPKGSFSTLEIQRTEQGDSAMYLCASSPDSHYYGYTFGSGTRLTVV.

V is TRBV25-1 and J is TRBJ2-3; TRBD1 might be the D (6 bases). Trimming left V 7 bases short and J 3 bases short, with 11 bases between. Germline V CDR1 and CDR2: MGHDK, SYGVNS. The CDR3 is 13 amino acids. DNA for the CDR3: TGTGCCAGCATAAGGACAGAAACAGATACGCAGTATTTT. It is translated as CASIRTETDTQYF.

The chain has TRBV9 and TRBJ1-1; no firm D call. Germline V CDR1 and CDR2: SGDLS, YYNGEE. V was cut by 0 bases and J by 2 bases, with 5 bases left in between. This CDR3 comprises 13 residues. The CDR3 sequence is CASSVGINTEAFF. The CDR3 DNA sequence: TGTGCCAGCAGCGTAGGGATAAACACTGAAGCTTTCTTT.

The V gene is TRBV7-9, the J gene TRBJ2-3; 9 positions agree with TRBD1. V shed 7 bases and J 5 bases; nucleotides not matched to a gene: 7. In germline, CDR1 is SEHNR, CDR2 FQNEAQ (reference sequence). The CDR3 contains 14 residues. The CDR3 is CASTPDRGRDTQYF. CDR3 coding DNA: TGTGCCAGCACTCCTGACAGGGGGAGAGATACGCAGTATTTT.

V and J are TRBV7-9 and TRBJ2-7, with 7 bases lining up with TRBD1. The CDR3 is 15 residues long. The ends lost 1 base at V and 0 bases at J; junction bases unmatched: 3. The germline V gene encodes CDR1 SEHNR and CDR2 FQNEAQ (reference sequence). The CDR3 reads CASSLEGQHSYEQYF. DNA for the CDR3: TGTGCCAGCAGCTTAGAGGGACAGCACTCCTACGAGCAGTACTTC.

This clone was observed a handful of times. The genes are TRBV13 and TRBJ2-7, with unresolved D. This CDR3 has 16 amino acids. Germline CDR1 is PRHDT and CDR2 is FYEKMQ (reference sequence). V gave up 5 bases and J gave up 3 bases, with 20 bases separating them. CDR3 sequence: CASSLQWGEKHYEQYF. CDR3 DNA: TGTGCCAGCAGCCTACAGTGGGGTGAGAAACACTACGAGCAGTACTTC.

The rearrangement links TRBV7-6 to TRBJ2-1; a possible D gene is TRBD2 (7 bases). Germline assignment: CDR1 SGHVS and CDR2 FNYEAQ. There are 16 residues in the CDR3. Trimming removed 3 bases from V and 3 bases from J, with 15 bases in between. The CDR3 coding sequence is TGTGCCAGCAGCTTCGGTCGGGGGGCCCACTACAATGAGCAGTTCTTC. It is translated as CASSFGRGAHYNEQFF.

The J gene is TRBJ1-2, the V gene TRBV5-6; tentatively, D is TRBD1 (5 bases). V shed 0 bases and J shed 2 bases, with 5 bases lying between them. Germline-derived CDR1 and CDR2 are SGHDT and YYEEEE. This CDR3 region has 13 residues. The CDR3 region has the DNA TGTGCCAGCAGCTTGGGGGACAACTATGGCTACACCTTC. Amino acids: CASSLGDNYGYTF.

The V call is TRBV5-1, the J call TRBJ2-3, with D tentatively TRBD1 or TRBD2 (5 bases each). V gave up 4 bases and J gave up 0 bases, with 12 bases separating them. This CDR3 region has 15 residues. From germline, CDR1 is SGHRS and CDR2 YFSETQ. DNA for the CDR3: TGCGCCAGCAGCCCAGGGACCGTCAGCACAGATACGCAGTATTTT. It translates to CASSPGTVSTDTQYF.

In its sample, this clone was seen once. The gene calls are TRBV6-1 and TRBJ1-6, with D tentatively TRBD1 (5 bases). Germline V gives CDR1 MNHNS, CDR2 SASEGT. This CDR3 contains 16 residues. Trimming cost V 2 bases and J 9 bases, with 17 bases left between them. CDR3 loop: CASSERAGRAGSPLHF. For the CDR3, the DNA is TGTGCCAGCAGTGAAAGGGCCGGCAGGGCTGGTTCACCCCTCCACTTT.

The chain uses TRBV5-6 and TRBJ2-5; TRBD1 aligns across 7 bases. The CDR3 consists of 13 residues. Germline V gene data show CDR1 as SGHDT and CDR2 as YYEEEE. The V and J ends lost 3 bases and 7 bases, in that order; junction bases with no gene match: 6. CDR3 residues: CASSSGTAGTQYF. The CDR3 DNA is TGTGCCAGCAGCTCCGGGACAGCCGGGACCCAGTACTTC.

The rearrangement joins TRBV11-2 to TRBJ2-3; 8 bases fit TRBD2. From germline, CDR1 is SGHAT and CDR2 FQNNGV. The CDR3 consists of 17 residues. The V and J ends lost 0 bases and 2 bases, in that order; junction bases with no gene match: 7. The CDR3: CASSLELSGAHTDTQYF. The CDR3 DNA reads TGTGCCAGCAGCTTAGAGCTTAGCGGGGCGCACACAGATACGCAGTATTTT. The full variable domain, with the rest looked up from reference TRBV11-2 and TRBJ2-3, is EAGVAQSPRYKIIEKRQSVAFWCNPISGHATLYWYQQILGQGPKLLIQFQNNGVVDDSQLPKDRFSAERLKGVDSTLKIQPAKLEDSAVYLCASSLELSGAHTDTQYFGPGTRLTVL.

The J gene is TRBJ1-1, the V gene TRBV4-1, with D possibly TRBD1 on 5 matching bases. The CDR3 has 16 residues. Germline V gene lookup returns CDR1 MGHRA and CDR2 YSYEKL. V was cut by 0 bases and J by 3 bases, with 14 bases left in between. DNA of the CDR3: TGCGCCAGCAGCCAAGAGAGGCAGGGAGGGGACACTGAAGCTTTCTTT. This codes for CASSQERQGGDTEAFF.

The chain links TRBV29-1 to TRBJ2-3; possibly TRBD1 for D (7 bases). CDR3 length: 14 amino acids. Germline values: CDR1 SQVTM, CDR2 ANQGSEA. Deletions cut 7 bases from V and 0 bases from J, with 14 bases between. The DNA of the CDR3 is TGCAGCGCTGTACCAGGGGGGAGCACAGATACGCAGTATTTT. The encoded protein is CSAVPGGSTDTQYF.

The chain joins TRBV7-9 to TRBJ1-1; D gene uncertain. This CDR3 contains 16 residues. The germline V gene encodes CDR1 SEHNR and CDR2 FQNEAQ (reference sequence). With 0 bases removed from V and 0 bases from J, the gap between germline ends came to 11 bases. The CDR3 region has the DNA TGTGCCAGCAGCTTAGCTCCCCTGGACCTGAACACTGAAGCTTTCTTT. Amino acid sequence: CASSLAPLDLNTEAFF. Full variable domain (remainder filled in from reference TRBV7-9 and TRBJ1-1): DTGVSQNPRHKITKRGQNVTFRCDPISEHNRLYWYRQTLGQGPEFLTYFQNEAQLEKSRLLSDRFSAERPKGSFSTLEIQRTEQGDSAMYLCASSLAPLDLNTEAFFGQGTRLTVV.

In its sample, this clone was seen a few times. The genes are TRBV30 and TRBJ2-5; a possible D gene is TRBD1 (6 bases). The CDR3 runs 13 residues. Germline CDR1 is GTSNPN and CDR2 is SVGIG (reference sequence). Trimming pared 7 bases from V and 5 bases from J, leaving 17 bases between. CDR3 residues: CASGTGLGETQYF. CDR3 sequence (DNA): TGTGCCTCGGGCACAGGGCTGGGGGAGACCCAGTACTTC.